Reported below is one TCR beta chain. What it binds is not known. This entry is derived from a study of T-cell reconstitution after alpha-beta-depleted transplantation in children. This sample's TCRbeta library carried unique molecular identifier barcodes. MiXCR, run by TCRdb on the PCR reads, gives a single entry per CDR3 protein. The data show about 98,000 distinct CDR3 sequences, with under 25% seen just once and about a fifth held by the top ten. Germline-derived CDR1 and CDR2 are MDHEN and SYDVKM. The CDR3 has 13 amino acids. The V gene lost 7 bases and the J gene lost 4 bases, with 11 bases spanning the gap. Study results and limitations: Surviving recipient cells, namely T cells and thymic progenitors, were the source of high day-60 TCRbeta diversity in some patients. Counts and diversity of T cells one year after transplant came mostly from newly produced T cells. Several hundred expanded graft clones reportedly were the source of alpha-beta T cells about two months after transplant.

The rearrangement uses TRBV28 and TRBJ2-4; D not certain. Here the sequenced sample was PBMCs, taken before TCRalphabeta/CD19-depleted stem cell transplant. The clonotype comes from a boy between 2 and 15 years old with acute lymphoblastic leukemia, due to receive a stem cell transplant. CDR3 sequence: CASILGQKNIQYF. DNA of the CDR3: TGTGCCAGCATCCTCGGGCAAAAAAACATTCAGTACTTC.